Presented here are 11 T cell receptor beta chains from one specimen sequenced in a study of blood T cell repertoires in COVID-19 (dated by TCRdb to the early 2020s). The method was the immunoSEQ multiplex PCR assay. TCRdb stores this immuneACCESS table with in-frame sequences only. Part of the clones is absent; in the studies checked, under half of the shortfall reflects unresolved V genes, and no reason is known for the rest. This sample lists 200,000 to 250,000 clones; about 80% were detected once. The top ten constitute around 2% of the sample. The sequenced material came from PBMCs or T cells enriched from blood (not recorded which). The receptors stem from a man aged 60 to 69 who had recovered from COVID-19.

This rearrangement joins TRBV6-2 or TRBV6-3 to TRBJ1-2; 7 bases line up with TRBD1. The germline CDR1 and CDR2 sequences are MNHEY and SVGEGT. Trimming removed 6 bases from V and 0 bases from J; junction bases left unmatched: 13. This CDR3 spans 17 amino acids. The CDR3 reads CASSSRFPGQSNYGYTF. CDR3 DNA sequence: TGTGCCAGCAGCTCCCGGTTCCCGGGACAGTCTAACTATGGCTACACCTTC.

This clone was detected only a few times. The chain uses TRBV10-1 and TRBJ2-2; D is unclear. Trimming pared 0 bases from V and 6 bases from J, leaving 8 bases between. The length of the CDR3 is 14 residues. Per the germline V gene, CDR1 is WNHNN and CDR2 is SYGVQD (reference sequence). CDR3 amino acids: CASSESGDAGELFF. The CDR3 DNA follows: TGCGCCAGCAGTGAGTCGGGCGACGCCGGGGAGCTGTTTTTT.

This clone was recorded once. The rearrangement uses TRBV5-6 and TRBJ2-7, with TRBD2 as a possible D gene (6 bases). Between the trimmed V and J ends, which lost 0 bases and 6 bases, there was a span of 10 bases. Germline lookup yields CDR1 SGHDT and CDR2 YYEEEE. The CDR3 runs to 13 residues. The CDR3 reads CASSLGRGFEQYF. CDR3 nucleotide sequence: TGTGCCAGCAGCTTGGGACGGGGGTTCGAGCAGTACTTC.

The CDR3 spells CASSRTDYGYTF. The CDR3, as DNA: TGTGCCAGCAGTAGGACAGACTATGGCTACACCTTC. This rearrangement joins TRBV9 to TRBJ1-2, with D perhaps TRBD1 (6 bases). V was trimmed by 5 bases and J by 3 bases, leaving 8 bases between them. Germline lookup yields CDR1 SGDLS and CDR2 YYNGEE. The CDR3 is 12 residues long.

The gene calls are TRBV7-9 and TRBJ1-4, with 7 bases fitting TRBD1. Germline CDR1 and CDR2: SEHNR and FQNEAQ (reference sequence). The ends lost 1 base at V and 0 bases at J; junction bases unmatched: 2. This CDR3 has 16 residues. CDR3 sequence reads: CASSLGDRTTNEKLFF. CDR3 nucleotide sequence: TGTGCCAGCAGCTTAGGGGACAGAACAACTAATGAAAAACTGTTTTTT.

For the CDR3, the DNA is TGTGCCAGCAGCCAAGAAAACGGCGGGAGCGGGGGCCTCCAAGAGACCCAGTACTTC. This sequence encodes CASSQENGGSGGLQETQYF. The V call is TRBV4-2, the J call TRBJ2-5, with 8 positions matching TRBD2. Germline-derived CDR1 and CDR2 are LGHNA and YNFKEQ. V was pared by 0 bases and J by 1 base, with 13 bases of the junction left unmatched. The CDR3 loop spans 19 amino acids.

This chain links TRBV19 with TRBJ2-1; 11 positions agree with TRBD2. Germline CDR1 reads LNHDA; CDR2 reads SQIVND (reference sequence). The J segment lost 7 bases and the V segment lost 8 bases, leaving 7 bases of the junction unmatched. The CDR3 is 14 amino acids. The CDR3: CASFGTSGQNEQFF. In DNA form, the CDR3 reads TGTGCCAGTTTCGGGACTAGCGGACAAAATGAGCAGTTCTTC.

The chain joins TRBV30 to TRBJ1-4; D unresolved. The CDR3 length is 12 residues. CDR1 and CDR2 from the germline V gene are GTSNPN and SVGIG (reference sequence). V dropped 2 bases and J dropped 4 bases, with 5 bases sitting between them. Here the CDR3 DNA reads TGTGCCTGGAGTAGGAGTAATGAAAAACTGTTTTTT. Its translation: CAWSRSNEKLFF.

The rearrangement uses TRBV19 and TRBJ1-5; the match to TRBD1 covers 7 bases. Germline trimming cut 5 bases from V and 7 bases from J; bases unmatched to any gene: 5. This CDR3 spans 13 amino acids. The germline CDR1 and CDR2 sequences are LNHDA and SQIVND (reference sequence). CDR3 sequence: CASSPDRVQPQHF. Here the CDR3 DNA reads TGTGCCAGTAGTCCCGACAGGGTGCAGCCCCAGCATTTT.

V gene TRBV3-1 (or the pseudogene TRBV3-2) combines with J gene TRBJ2-1; tentatively, D is TRBD2 (6 bases). The germline V gene has CDR1 LGHDT and CDR2 YNNKEL (reference sequence). The V gene lost 10 bases and the J gene lost 1 base, with 14 bases spanning the gap. The CDR3 loop spans 14 amino acids. CDR3 sequence reads: CATGSGSSYNEQFF. The CDR3 DNA is TGTGCCACCGGAAGCGGGTCTTCCTACAATGAGCAGTTCTTC.

The V and J genes are TRBV2 and TRBJ1-2; tentative D call: TRBD1 (5 bases). Trimming removed 6 bases from V and 4 bases from J, with 18 bases in between. The V gene's germline CDR1 is SNHLY and CDR2 FYNNEI. This CDR3 region has 15 residues. In DNA, the CDR3 is TGTGCCAGCAGGGTAACCAGGGTCGGGTTCTATGGCTACACCTTC. Its translation is CASRVTRVGFYGYTF.